This T cell receptor beta chain was recovered during a study of blood T cell repertoires in COVID-19. Study background: There were acute and convalescent COVID-19 samples, and they came from the United States, Italy and Spain. PBMCs, B-cell-depleted T cells, or T cells were the source of the cDNA or gDNA that made up the material.

Methods used by the authors: Amplification of reference gene primers was used by the study to estimate nucleated cell counts. Sequencing was performed with immunoSEQ multiplex PCR; in TCRdb, only in-frame clones are kept and a portion is missing. That table supplies the V and J calls and clone size; D and trimming were determined from the DNA. This sample has more than 95,000 clones, with 84% found just once. Looked up from germline, CDR1 is MNHEY and CDR2 is SVGAGI. This CDR3 has 13 residues. V shed 5 bases and J shed 6 bases, with 13 bases lying between them. V is TRBV6-5 and J is TRBJ1-2, with a weak D call TRBD1 (6 bases). The sequenced material came from peripheral blood. This TCR was recovered from a human donor in a cohort sampled during active or convalescent COVID-19. DNA for the CDR3: TGTGCCAGCAGTAATACAGGGCCGCATGGCTACACCTTC. Translating it yields CASSNTGPHGYTF.